The count of the clone carrying this T cell receptor (beta chain) is one. No antigen is known for it. This specimen comes from a study of cytomegalovirus exposure and HLA in healthy donors. CDR3 length: 14 amino acids. Looked up from germline, CDR1 is MNHEY and CDR2 is SMNVEV (reference sequence). J lost 6 bases, V lost 6 bases, and 10 bases had no gene match. Primers for the PCR totalled 60 Vbeta and 13 Jbeta. Sequencing was performed with immunoSEQ multiplex PCR; in TCRdb, only in-frame clones are kept and a portion is missing. Here the sample spans under 140,000 clones, roughly 86% being singletons. The study, taken as a whole, reports: A later analysis reportedly found that, within productive TCRs, an Asian-associated ancestry cluster had fewer N-insertions than the mean observed across the 666 donors. TCR beta chains numbering under 200 were designated cytomegalovirus-associated.

The sample was PBMCs. The chain has TRBV27 and TRBJ1-2; 7 positions match TRBD1. This clonotype was obtained from a man in his forties in good health and CMV-seronegative. DNA of the CDR3: TGTGCCAGCAGCCCGACAGGGTCCATCCATGGCTACACCTTC. It yields the protein CASSPTGSIHGYTF.